Shown below are 21 T cell receptor beta chains from a single sample sequenced in a study of vaccination effects on CD4 cells after COVID-19. No antigens are known for them. Antigen-specific CD4+ T cells expanded by the ViraFEST assay with viral peptide pools were then sequenced. Having been cultured for approximately ten days, the cells underwent CD4+ T cell isolation. Vaccinated recipients, who were negative for nucleocapsid antibodies, had no history of SARS-CoV-2 infection. Repertoires were generated with immunoSEQ multiplex PCR, while TCRdb's copy carries only in-frame clones and drops some. Here the sample spans approximately 74,000 clones, 65% to 75% being singletons. The sample here was CD4+ T cells from PBMCs cultured with HCoV-NL63 spike peptides, taken before COVID-19 vaccination. The receptors here all came from a human donor who received a COVID-19 vaccine.

The rearrangement links TRBV7-9 to TRBJ1-4; 9 nucleotides agree with TRBD1. The trim removed 3 bases at V and 5 bases at J, leaving 4 bases unmatched. Germline loops: CDR1 SEHNR, CDR2 FQNEAQ (reference sequence). This CDR3 is built from 15 residues. CDR3 residues: CASSFGTGQNEKLFF. The CDR3 DNA follows: TGTGCCAGCAGCTTTGGGACAGGGCAAAATGAAAAACTGTTTTTT.

This clone was recorded only once. V usage is TRBV6-4 and J usage is TRBJ2-3; 9 bases are a match to TRBD1. Germline CDR1 is MRHNA and CDR2 is SNTAGT. V was clipped by 6 bases and J by 4 bases; unmatched bases: 5. The length of the CDR3 is 14 residues. The CDR3 sequence is CASRADRGSDTQYF. CDR3 DNA: TGTGCCAGCAGGGCGGACAGGGGATCAGATACGCAGTATTTT.

This clone was recorded a few times. This chain links TRBV7-9 with TRBJ2-1, with 12 bases fitting TRBD1. Germline trimming cut 4 bases from V and 9 bases from J; bases unmatched to any gene: 7. The CDR3 extends over 15 amino acids. Germline V gene sequence: CDR1 SEHNR, CDR2 FQNEAQ (reference sequence). Here the CDR3 reads CASSYRDRGRIEQFF. CDR3 nucleotides: TGTGCCAGCAGCTACCGGGACAGGGGGCGGATTGAGCAGTTCTTC.

The rearrangement uses TRBV4-1 and TRBJ1-1; D unclear. V lost 1 base, J lost 1 base, and 13 bases lay in between. CDR1 MGHRA and CDR2 YSYEKL come from the germline V gene. The CDR3 is 16 amino acids. The CDR3 DNA is TGCGCCAGCAGCCAAGGAGGAATTCCTACGAACACTGAAGCTTTCTTT. It is translated as CASSQGGIPTNTEAFF.

The V gene is TRBV5-1, the J gene TRBJ1-6; D gene unclear. The V gene's germline CDR1 is SGHRS and CDR2 YFSETQ. The V and J ends lost 1 base and 10 bases respectively, with 18 bases between them. CDR3 size: 16 residues. This CDR3 is CASSLFSDLAGSPLHF. The CDR3 nucleotides read TGCGCCAGCAGCTTGTTTTCGGACCTGGCAGGCTCACCCCTCCACTTT.

The genes are TRBV11-3 and TRBJ1-1; a possible D gene is TRBD1 (5 bases). Per germline, CDR1 SGHNT and CDR2 YENEEA. This CDR3 has 11 residues. With 5 bases removed from V and 8 bases from J, the gap between germline ends came to 9 bases. The CDR3 DNA reads as TGTGCCAGCAGCCGAGGACAAGAAGCTTTCTTT. It specifies CASSRGQEAFF.

This chain uses TRBV3-1 (or the pseudogene TRBV3-2) with TRBJ2-1; 9 bases are shared with TRBD2. With 7 bases clipped from V and 6 bases from J, the junction kept 1 base outside the gene matches. The CDR3 runs 12 residues. CDR1 LGHDT and CDR2 YNNKEL come from the germline V gene (reference sequence). CDR3: CASISGGNEQFF. CDR3 bases: TGTGCCAGCATTAGCGGGGGCAATGAGCAGTTCTTC.

This chain uses TRBV18 with TRBJ2-4; 7 nucleotides match TRBD1. The germline gives CDR1 KGHSH, CDR2 LQKENI. The V gene end was trimmed by 6 bases and the J gene end by 9 bases; junction bases not matched to a gene: 8. The CDR3 sequence is 13 residues long. In DNA form, the CDR3 reads TGTGCCAGCTCGCCTAGGGACAGAGGCATTCAGTACTTC. It codes for CASSPRDRGIQYF.

This chain joins TRBV12-3 or TRBV12-4 and TRBJ1-2, with D unresolved. The CDR3 extends over 13 amino acids. V lost 1 base, J lost 2 bases, and 5 bases lay in between. The CDR3 coding sequence is TGTGCCAGCAGTTTAGACAGAAACTATGGCTACACCTTC. Translated, it gives CASSLDRNYGYTF.

V usage is TRBV25-1 and J usage is TRBJ1-2; perhaps TRBD1 as D (6 bases). V was clipped by 7 bases and J by 3 bases, with 12 bases between them. Germline V CDR1 and CDR2: MGHDK, SYGVNS. This CDR3 has 13 amino acids. In DNA, the CDR3 is TGTGCCAGCACTCAAACAGGGTACTATGGCTACACCTTC. This encodes CASTQTGYYGYTF.

The rearrangement joins TRBV28 to TRBJ2-5, with D maybe TRBD1 (6 bases). This CDR3 is 18 amino acids long. Per the germline V gene, CDR1 is MDHEN and CDR2 is SYDVKM. V was pared by 3 bases and J by 0 bases, with 20 bases between. CDR3 DNA: TGTGCCAGCAGTTTCTTTAGTCTGGGACATCCCGACCAAGAGACCCAGTACTTC. Translated, it gives CASSFFSLGHPDQETQYF.

CDR3 region: CSASLGDTQYF. As DNA, the CDR3 is TGCAGTGCTAGCCTAGGGGATACGCAGTATTTT. The genes are TRBV20-1 and TRBJ2-3; D is uncertain. This CDR3 region has 11 residues. The ends were cut back, 3 bases at V and 6 bases at J, with 7 bases in the middle. The germline V gene has CDR1 DFQATT and CDR2 SNEGSKA (reference sequence).

The CDR3 DNA is TGTGCCAGCTCACCCGGGCAATCGGGGGAGACCCAGTACTTC. Amino acids: CASSPGQSGETQYF. The rearrangement links TRBV18 to TRBJ2-5, with D tentatively TRBD2 (5 bases). The CDR3 contains 14 residues. Trimming took off 3 bases at V and 5 bases at J, with 13 bases between the two ends. Germline-derived CDR1 and CDR2 are KGHSH and LQKENI.

The V and J genes are TRBV15 and TRBJ1-6; unclear D gene. This CDR3 is built from 15 residues. In germline, CDR1 is LNHNV, CDR2 YYDKDF (reference sequence). V lost 6 bases and J 6 bases, leaving 15 bases between the germline ends. The CDR3 nucleotides are TGTGCCACCAGTAGGAACCGGGAGATTAATTCACCCCTCCACTTT. Translated: CATSRNREINSPLHF.

The V call is TRBV5-6, the J call TRBJ2-5; TRBD2 matches 13 bases. The germline CDR1 and CDR2 sequences are SGHDT and YYEEEE. The trim removed 5 bases at V and 5 bases at J, leaving 3 bases unmatched. The CDR3 has 14 amino acids. In DNA form, the CDR3 reads TGTGCCAGCAGGACTAGCGGGGGGATTGAGACCCAGTACTTC. This encodes CASRTSGGIETQYF.

The V and J genes are TRBV10-3 and TRBJ2-1; 9 bases fit TRBD1. Germline CDR1 reads ENHRY; CDR2 reads SYGVKD. With 10 bases clipped from V and 7 bases from J, the junction kept 11 bases outside the gene matches. The CDR3 is 14 amino acids. CDR3 sequence (DNA): TGTGCCAGCACCGACAGGGGGAATACGAATGAGCAGTTCTTC. Translating gives CASTDRGNTNEQFF.

In this sample, this clone turned up once. The chain carries TRBV19 and TRBJ2-4; possible D gene TRBD2, 5 bases. Per the germline V gene, CDR1 is LNHDA and CDR2 is SQIVND (reference sequence). V was clipped by 0 bases and J by 10 bases, with 13 bases between them. The CDR3 consists of 14 residues. CDR3 nucleotide sequence: TGTGCCAGTAGTATAGATTCGGGGATACCTATTCAGTACTTC. Translated, it gives CASSIDSGIPIQYF.

This chain links TRBV7-3 with TRBJ2-3, with a possible D match to TRBD1 (6 bases). This CDR3 comprises 14 residues. Germline V gene data show CDR1 as SGHTA and CDR2 as FQGTGA. Trimming left V 4 bases short and J 2 bases short, with 10 bases between. For the CDR3, the DNA is TGTGCCAGCAGCTCTGGGGACACCACAGATACGCAGTATTTT. This gives the protein CASSSGDTTDTQYF.

The chain couples TRBV9 to TRBJ2-5; the D call may be TRBD1 or TRBD2 (6 bases each). This CDR3 has 17 amino acids. Germline V gene sequence: CDR1 SGDLS, CDR2 YYNGEE. Trimming removed 0 bases at V and 4 bases at J, with 19 bases between. CDR3 in amino acids: CASSVATRGLEGETQYF. The CDR3 DNA is TGTGCCAGCAGCGTAGCTACTAGGGGGTTGGAGGGAGAGACCCAGTACTTC.

This chain links TRBV2 with TRBJ2-5, with TRBD2 identical over 7 bases. The CDR3 has 14 residues. Trimming at V came to 5 bases and at J to 5 bases, leaving 8 bases not matched to a gene. CDR1 and CDR2 from the germline V gene are SNHLY and FYNNEI. The CDR3 coding sequence is TGTGCCAGCAGTTCCGGACTAGAAGGGGAGACCCAGTACTTC. Its translation is CASSSGLEGETQYF.

This clone was seen a few times. The chain carries TRBV30 and TRBJ1-2, with D possibly matching TRBD1 (5 bases). This CDR3 contains 14 residues. Germline V CDR1 and CDR2: GTSNPN, SVGIG (reference sequence). V dropped 0 bases and J dropped 5 bases, with 13 bases sitting between them. The CDR3 reads CAWSVDPGIYGYTF. The CDR3 DNA reads as TGTGCCTGGAGTGTAGATCCAGGGATTTATGGCTACACCTTC.